This record concerns one T cell receptor beta chain sequence. This record comes from a study of shared clonotypes between healthy human individuals. TCRdb's copy holds only in-frame clones and misses some; the assay was immunoSEQ multiplex PCR. The sample has 950,000 to 1,300,000 clones, about 80% seen once; the top ten hold 1.4%. The CDR3 consists of 15 residues. Trimming removed 1 base from V and 3 bases from J, with 13 bases in between. Germline V gives CDR1 SGHNT, CDR2 YYREEE (reference sequence). The sequence derives from a man aged 18 to 30 in good health. The specimen sequenced was memory CD4+ T cells sorted from blood. Documented subset: CD45RA-negative fraction. The chain recombines TRBV5-4 with TRBJ1-2, with D unclear. CDR3 residues: CASSLSGRVDYGYTF. CDR3 sequence (DNA): TGTGCCAGCAGCTTGTCTGGTAGGGTTGACTATGGCTACACCTTC.